This entry concerns a single TCR beta chain. The antigen this receptor binds is unknown. Base quality data are lacking; no much larger clone is found one base away. The source of the sample is a study of blood T cell repertoires in COVID-19 (dated by TCRdb to about 2020). As for the study more broadly: Samples from collaborators originated in the United States, Italy and Spain and spanned both the acute and convalescent phases of COVID-19. Samples were obtained from the ongoing ImmuneRACE study (first 160 participants) and from some 1,300 subjects provided by 6 global collaborators. The sample metadata nearly always contained a de-identified subject ID, COVID-19 status, age in years and sex. The prospective study material was composed of cDNA or gDNA derived from T cells, B-cell-depleted T cells, or PBMCs. A freely available public database, intended as a resource for researchers studying the immune response to SARS-CoV-2, is where the repertoires were released. The dataset comprised deeply sampled blood TCRbeta repertoires from subjects exposed to, actively infected with, or recovered from COVID-19. Where HLA class I and class II types were available, the types were taken from metadata supplied by the sample provider, not from assay-based typing. What the authors observed across the whole study: How much clinical and demographic metadata was included differed by source and by participant, and the metadata was provided uncurated.

The immunoSEQ Assay, a bias-controlled multiplex PCR, was used to amplify TCRbeta CDR3 regions from genomic DNA. Processing in the source paper ran as follows. The number of nucleated cells in each sample was estimated by amplification of reference gene primers within the assay. To quantify the absolute abundance of each unique TCRbeta CDR3 rearrangement, sequence reads were collapsed and filtered. For each sample, productive Simpson clonality was calculated as the square root of Simpson's diversity index over productive rearrangements. In TCRdb, the immuneACCESS table is reduced to in-frame sequences with V and J assigned. These tables do not hold every clone; where another copy was compared, an unresolved V gene accounts for under half, and the others remain unexplained. The V and J calls and clone size are taken from that table; D and trimming were inferred from the DNA. The sample has 4,500 to 6,000 clones on record, around 73% of them singletons. The ten largest clonotypes hold roughly a third of the sample.

Collaborating institutions collected whole blood in K2EDTA tubes following their own protocols. For TCRbeta analysis, collaborator samples were shipped as frozen whole blood, as isolated PBMCs, or as DNA extracted from either sample type. V is shortened by 0 bases, J by 6 bases, and the region joining them spans 14 bases. Counted from cysteine to phenylalanine, this CDR3 has 16 amino acids. CDR3 DNA only is kept here, 48 bases in frame from base 1. CDR1 MNHEY and CDR2 SVGEGT were looked up in the germline V gene. The rearrangement combines TRBV6-2 or TRBV6-3 with TRBJ2-2, with a weak D call of TRBD2 (7 bases match). The sequenced sample consisted of peripheral blood. The sequence was collected from a human donor in a cohort sampled during active COVID-19. The DNA sequence is given as TGTGCCAGCAGTTACTCGGGGGGGCCGGGATCCGGGGAGCTGTTTTTT. Its protein reads: CASSYSGGPGSGELFF.